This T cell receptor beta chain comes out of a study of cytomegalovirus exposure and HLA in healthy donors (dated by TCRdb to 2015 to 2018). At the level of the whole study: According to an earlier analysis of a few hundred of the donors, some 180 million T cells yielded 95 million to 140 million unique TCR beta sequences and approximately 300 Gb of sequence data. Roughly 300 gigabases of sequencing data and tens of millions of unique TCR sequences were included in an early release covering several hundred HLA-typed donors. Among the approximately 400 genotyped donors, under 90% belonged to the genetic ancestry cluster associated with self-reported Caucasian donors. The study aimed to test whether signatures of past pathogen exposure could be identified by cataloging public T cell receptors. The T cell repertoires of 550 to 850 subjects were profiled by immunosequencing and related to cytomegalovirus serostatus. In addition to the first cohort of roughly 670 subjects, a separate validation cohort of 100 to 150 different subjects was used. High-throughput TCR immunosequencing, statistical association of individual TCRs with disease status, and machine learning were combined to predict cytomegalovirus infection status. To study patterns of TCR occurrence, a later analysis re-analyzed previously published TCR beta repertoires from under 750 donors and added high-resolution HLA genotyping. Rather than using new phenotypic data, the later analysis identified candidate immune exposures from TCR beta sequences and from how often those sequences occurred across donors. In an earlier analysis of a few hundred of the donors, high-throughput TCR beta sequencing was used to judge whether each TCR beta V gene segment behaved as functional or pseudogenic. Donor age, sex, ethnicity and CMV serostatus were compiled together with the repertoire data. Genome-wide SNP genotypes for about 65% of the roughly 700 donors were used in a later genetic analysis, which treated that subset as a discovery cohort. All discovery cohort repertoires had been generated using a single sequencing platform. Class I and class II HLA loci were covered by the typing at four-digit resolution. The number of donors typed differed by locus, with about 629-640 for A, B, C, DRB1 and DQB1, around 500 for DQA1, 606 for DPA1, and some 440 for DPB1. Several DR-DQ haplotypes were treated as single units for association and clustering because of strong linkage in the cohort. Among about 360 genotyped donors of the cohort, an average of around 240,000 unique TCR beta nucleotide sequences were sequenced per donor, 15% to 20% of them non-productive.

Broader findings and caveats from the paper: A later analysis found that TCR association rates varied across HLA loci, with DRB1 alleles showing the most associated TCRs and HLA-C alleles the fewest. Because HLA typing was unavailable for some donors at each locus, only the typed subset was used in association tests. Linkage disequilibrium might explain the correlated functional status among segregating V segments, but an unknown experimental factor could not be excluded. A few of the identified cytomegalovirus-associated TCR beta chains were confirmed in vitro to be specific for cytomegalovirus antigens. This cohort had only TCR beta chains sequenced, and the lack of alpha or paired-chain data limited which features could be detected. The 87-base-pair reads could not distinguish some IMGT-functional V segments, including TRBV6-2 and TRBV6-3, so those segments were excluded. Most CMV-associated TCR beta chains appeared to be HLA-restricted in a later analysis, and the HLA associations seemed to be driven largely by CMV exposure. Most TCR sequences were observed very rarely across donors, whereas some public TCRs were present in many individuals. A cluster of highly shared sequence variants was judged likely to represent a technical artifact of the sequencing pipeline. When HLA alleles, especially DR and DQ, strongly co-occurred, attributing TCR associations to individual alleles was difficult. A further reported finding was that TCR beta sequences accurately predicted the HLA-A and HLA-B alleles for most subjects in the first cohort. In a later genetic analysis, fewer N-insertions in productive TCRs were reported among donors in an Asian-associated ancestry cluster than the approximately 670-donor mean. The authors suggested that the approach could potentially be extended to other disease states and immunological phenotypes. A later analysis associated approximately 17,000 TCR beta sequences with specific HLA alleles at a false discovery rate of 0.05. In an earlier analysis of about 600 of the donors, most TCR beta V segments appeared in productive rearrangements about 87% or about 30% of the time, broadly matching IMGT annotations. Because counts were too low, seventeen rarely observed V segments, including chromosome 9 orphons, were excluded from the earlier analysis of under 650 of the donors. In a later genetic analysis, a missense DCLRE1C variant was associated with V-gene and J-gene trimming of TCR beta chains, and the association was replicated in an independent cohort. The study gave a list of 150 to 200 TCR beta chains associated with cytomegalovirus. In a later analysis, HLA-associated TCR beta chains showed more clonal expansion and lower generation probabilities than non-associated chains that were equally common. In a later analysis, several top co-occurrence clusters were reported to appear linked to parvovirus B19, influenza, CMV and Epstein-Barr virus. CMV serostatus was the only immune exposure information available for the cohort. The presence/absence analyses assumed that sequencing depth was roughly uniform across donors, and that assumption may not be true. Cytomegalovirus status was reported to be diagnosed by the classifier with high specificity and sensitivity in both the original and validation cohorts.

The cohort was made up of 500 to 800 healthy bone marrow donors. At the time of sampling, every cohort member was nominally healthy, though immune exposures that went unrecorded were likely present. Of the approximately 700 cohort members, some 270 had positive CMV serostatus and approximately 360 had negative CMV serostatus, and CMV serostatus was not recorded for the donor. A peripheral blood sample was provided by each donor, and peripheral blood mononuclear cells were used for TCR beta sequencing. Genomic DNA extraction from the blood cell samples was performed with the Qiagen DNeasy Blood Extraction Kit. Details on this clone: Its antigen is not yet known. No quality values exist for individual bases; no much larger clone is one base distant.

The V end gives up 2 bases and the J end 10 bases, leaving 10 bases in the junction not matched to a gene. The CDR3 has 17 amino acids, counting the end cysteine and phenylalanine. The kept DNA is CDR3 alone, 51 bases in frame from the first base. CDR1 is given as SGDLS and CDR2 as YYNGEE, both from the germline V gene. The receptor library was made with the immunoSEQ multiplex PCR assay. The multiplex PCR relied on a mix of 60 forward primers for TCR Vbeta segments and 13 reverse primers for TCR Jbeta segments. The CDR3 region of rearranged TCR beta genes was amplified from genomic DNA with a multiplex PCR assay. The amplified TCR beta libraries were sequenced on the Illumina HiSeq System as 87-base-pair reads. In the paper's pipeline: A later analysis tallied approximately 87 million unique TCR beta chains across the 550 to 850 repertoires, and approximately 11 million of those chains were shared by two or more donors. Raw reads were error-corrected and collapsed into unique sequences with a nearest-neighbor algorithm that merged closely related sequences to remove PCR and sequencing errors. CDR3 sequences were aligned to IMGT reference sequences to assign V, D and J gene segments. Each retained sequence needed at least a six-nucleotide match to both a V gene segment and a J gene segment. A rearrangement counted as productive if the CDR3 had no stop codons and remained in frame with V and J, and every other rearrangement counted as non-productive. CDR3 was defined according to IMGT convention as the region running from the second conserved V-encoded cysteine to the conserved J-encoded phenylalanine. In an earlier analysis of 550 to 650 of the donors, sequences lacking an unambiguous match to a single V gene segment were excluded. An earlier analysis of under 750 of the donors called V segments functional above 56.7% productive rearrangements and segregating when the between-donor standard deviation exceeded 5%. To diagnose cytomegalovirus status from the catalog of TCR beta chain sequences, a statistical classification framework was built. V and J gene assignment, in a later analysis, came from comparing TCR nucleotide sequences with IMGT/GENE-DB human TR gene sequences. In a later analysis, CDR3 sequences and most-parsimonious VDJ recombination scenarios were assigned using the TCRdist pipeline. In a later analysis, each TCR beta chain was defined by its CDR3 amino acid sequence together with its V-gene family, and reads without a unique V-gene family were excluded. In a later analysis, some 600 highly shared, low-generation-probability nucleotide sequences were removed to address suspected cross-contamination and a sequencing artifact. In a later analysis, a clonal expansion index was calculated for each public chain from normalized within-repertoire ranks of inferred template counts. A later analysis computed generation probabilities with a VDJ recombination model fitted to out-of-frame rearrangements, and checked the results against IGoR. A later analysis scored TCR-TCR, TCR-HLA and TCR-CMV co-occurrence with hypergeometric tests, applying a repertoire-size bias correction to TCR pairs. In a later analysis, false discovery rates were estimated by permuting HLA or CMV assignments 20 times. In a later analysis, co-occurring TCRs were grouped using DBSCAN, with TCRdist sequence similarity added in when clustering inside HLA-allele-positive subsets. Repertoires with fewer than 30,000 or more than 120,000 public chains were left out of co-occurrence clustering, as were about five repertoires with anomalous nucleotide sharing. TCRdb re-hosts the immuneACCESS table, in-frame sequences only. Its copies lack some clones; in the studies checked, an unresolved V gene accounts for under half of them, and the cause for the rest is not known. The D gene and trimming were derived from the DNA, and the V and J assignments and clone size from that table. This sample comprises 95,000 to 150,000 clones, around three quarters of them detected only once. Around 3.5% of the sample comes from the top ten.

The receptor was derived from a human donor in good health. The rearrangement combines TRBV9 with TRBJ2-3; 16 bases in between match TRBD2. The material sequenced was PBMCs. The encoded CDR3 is CASSVGTSGRGGESQYF. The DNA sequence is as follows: TGTGCCAGCAGCGTGGGGACTAGCGGGAGGGGGGGGGAGTCGCAGTATTTT.